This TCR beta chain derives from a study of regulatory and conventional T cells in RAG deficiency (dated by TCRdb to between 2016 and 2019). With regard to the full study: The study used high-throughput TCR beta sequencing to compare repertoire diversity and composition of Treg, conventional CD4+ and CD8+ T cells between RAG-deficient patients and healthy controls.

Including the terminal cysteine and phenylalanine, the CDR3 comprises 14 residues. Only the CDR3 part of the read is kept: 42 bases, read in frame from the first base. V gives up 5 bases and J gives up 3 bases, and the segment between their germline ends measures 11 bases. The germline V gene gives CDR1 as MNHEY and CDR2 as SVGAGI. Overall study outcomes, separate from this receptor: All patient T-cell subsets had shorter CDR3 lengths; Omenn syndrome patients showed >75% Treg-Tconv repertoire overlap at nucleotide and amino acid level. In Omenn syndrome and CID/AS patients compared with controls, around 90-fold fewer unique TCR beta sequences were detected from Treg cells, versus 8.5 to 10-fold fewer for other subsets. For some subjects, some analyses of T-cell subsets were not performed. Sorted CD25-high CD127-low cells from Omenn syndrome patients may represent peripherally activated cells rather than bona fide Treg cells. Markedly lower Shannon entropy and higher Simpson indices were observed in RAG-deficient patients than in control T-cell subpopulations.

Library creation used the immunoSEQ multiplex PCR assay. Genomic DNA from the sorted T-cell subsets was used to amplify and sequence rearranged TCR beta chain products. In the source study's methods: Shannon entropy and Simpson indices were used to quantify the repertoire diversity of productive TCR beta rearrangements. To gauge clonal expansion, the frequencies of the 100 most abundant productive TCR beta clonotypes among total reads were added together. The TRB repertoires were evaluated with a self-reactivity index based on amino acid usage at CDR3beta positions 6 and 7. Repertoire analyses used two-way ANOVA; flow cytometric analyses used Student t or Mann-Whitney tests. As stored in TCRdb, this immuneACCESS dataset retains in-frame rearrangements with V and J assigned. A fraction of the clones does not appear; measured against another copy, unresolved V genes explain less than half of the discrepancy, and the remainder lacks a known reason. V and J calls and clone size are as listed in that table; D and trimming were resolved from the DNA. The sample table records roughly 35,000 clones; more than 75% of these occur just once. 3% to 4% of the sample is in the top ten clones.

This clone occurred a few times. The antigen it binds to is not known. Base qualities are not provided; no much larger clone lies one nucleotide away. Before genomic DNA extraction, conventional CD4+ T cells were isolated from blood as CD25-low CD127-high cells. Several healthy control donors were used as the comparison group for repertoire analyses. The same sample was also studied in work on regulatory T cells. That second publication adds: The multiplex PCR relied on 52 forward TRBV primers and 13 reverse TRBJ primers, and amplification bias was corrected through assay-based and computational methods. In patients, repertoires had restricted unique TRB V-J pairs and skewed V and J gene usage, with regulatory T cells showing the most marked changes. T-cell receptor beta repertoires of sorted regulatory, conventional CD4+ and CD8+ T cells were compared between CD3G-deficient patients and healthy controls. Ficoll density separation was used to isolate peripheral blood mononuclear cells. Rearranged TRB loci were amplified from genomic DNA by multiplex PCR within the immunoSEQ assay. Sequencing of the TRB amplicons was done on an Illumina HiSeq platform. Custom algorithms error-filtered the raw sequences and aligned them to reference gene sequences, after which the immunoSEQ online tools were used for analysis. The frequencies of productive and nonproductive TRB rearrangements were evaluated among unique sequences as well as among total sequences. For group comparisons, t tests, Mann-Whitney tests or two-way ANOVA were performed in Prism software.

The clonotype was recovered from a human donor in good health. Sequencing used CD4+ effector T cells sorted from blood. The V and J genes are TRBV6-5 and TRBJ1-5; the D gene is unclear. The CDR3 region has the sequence CASSTDADNQPQHF. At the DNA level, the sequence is TGTGCCAGCAGTACGGACGCTGACAATCAGCCCCAGCATTTT.